Listed below are T cell receptor beta chains from one sample, sequenced in a study of OX40 agonist ivuxolimab in advanced cancers. Measured with immunoSEQ multiplex PCR; TCRdb has only the in-frame clones, and not every one. The table includes some 150,000 clones, 75% to 95% detected once. Sequenced material: CD4+ or CD8+ T cells sorted from blood, taken in a trial of the OX40 agonist ivuxolimab. Source of these receptors: an adult with an advanced solid tumor such as melanoma, head and neck, liver or kidney cancer. Each CDR3 is given with its conserved first and last residue. D genes are given only for firm matches. Size is stated for part of the rows, as once, few or many counts, or as a class when the clone is expanded.

j_gene: TRBJ1-6; d_gene: TRBD1; v_gene: TRBV5-4; abundance: NA; CDR3nt: TGTGCCAGCACCACCGCACTAGCCGCCGGGACAGGAAATTCACCCCTCCACTTT; CDR3aa: CASTTALAAGTGNSPLHF
j_gene: TRBJ2-5; d_gene: NA; v_gene: TRBV7-9; abundance: NA; CDR3nt: TGTGCCACCGATACACAAGAGACCCAGTACTTC; CDR3aa: CATDTQETQYF
j_gene: TRBJ1-4; d_gene: TRBD1; v_gene: TRBV6-5; abundance: NA; CDR3nt: TGTGCCAGCAGTCCCGGACAGGGGTCAGGTGAAAAACTGTTTTTT; CDR3aa: CASSPGQGSGEKLFF
j_gene: TRBJ1-5; d_gene: TRBD1; v_gene: TRBV28; abundance: NA; CDR3nt: TGTGCCAGCAGTTTGGTGCAGGGGGCAAGTCAGCCCCAGCATTTT; CDR3aa: CASSLVQGASQPQHF
j_gene: TRBJ1-2; d_gene: NA; v_gene: TRBV9; abundance: NA; CDR3nt: TGTGCCAGCAGCGTAGGACAGAACTTCAACTATGGCTACACCTTC; CDR3aa: CASSVGQNFNYGYTF
j_gene: TRBJ1-1; d_gene: NA; v_gene: TRBV9; abundance: NA; CDR3nt: TGTGCCAGCAGCGCGGACCGAGGCTTTATGAACACTGAAGCTTTCTTT; CDR3aa: CASSADRGFMNTEAFF
j_gene: TRBJ2-3; d_gene: TRBD2; v_gene: TRBV5-1; abundance: NA; CDR3nt: TGCGCCAGCAGCCCCGGACTAGCGGGAGGCACAGATACGCAGTATTTT; CDR3aa: CASSPGLAGGTDTQYF
j_gene: TRBJ1-2; d_gene: TRBD1; v_gene: TRBV4-3; abundance: NA; CDR3nt: TGCGCCAGCAGCCATTCCAGGGGGGCATATAACTATGGCTACACCTTC; CDR3aa: CASSHSRGAYNYGYTF
j_gene: TRBJ1-1; d_gene: NA; v_gene: TRBV28; abundance: few; CDR3nt: TGTGCCAGCAGTTTATGGCAGGGAGGTACTGAAGCTTTCTTT; CDR3aa: CASSLWQGGTEAFF
j_gene: TRBJ1-4; d_gene: NA; v_gene: TRBV5-1; abundance: NA; CDR3nt: TGCGCCAGCAGCTTGGGGCAGGCTAATGAAAAACTGTTTTTT; CDR3aa: CASSLGQANEKLFF
j_gene: TRBJ1-5; d_gene: NA; v_gene: TRBV4-2; abundance: NA; CDR3nt: TGTGCCAGCAGCCAAGCGACTGCAAGGGAGGATCAGCCCCAGCATTTT; CDR3aa: CASSQATAREDQPQHF
j_gene: TRBJ2-3; d_gene: NA; v_gene: TRBV4-1; abundance: NA; CDR3nt: TGCGCCAGCAGCCAGGTGGACATGGGCTTCACGCGCACAGATACGCAGTATTTT; CDR3aa: CASSQVDMGFTRTDTQYF
j_gene: TRBJ1-3; d_gene: NA; v_gene: TRBV9; abundance: NA; CDR3nt: TGTGCCAGCAGCGCCGGGACGCCGAGCTCTGGAAACACCATATATTTT; CDR3aa: CASSAGTPSSGNTIYF
j_gene: TRBJ2-5; d_gene: NA; v_gene: TRBV9; abundance: NA; CDR3nt: TGTGCCAGCAGCGTAGAAAGTCTGGCGGAAGAGACCCAGTACTTC; CDR3aa: CASSVESLAEETQYF
j_gene: TRBJ1-5; d_gene: NA; v_gene: TRBV5-1; abundance: NA; CDR3nt: TGCGCCAGCAGCTTGACAGGACCTTATAGCAATCAGCCCCAGCATTTT; CDR3aa: CASSLTGPYSNQPQHF